The source of this TCR beta chain is a study of molecular identifiers for immune sequencing clone quantification (dated by TCRdb to 2017 to 2018). Describing the broader study: For a replicate experiment, RNA from around 20,000 or 99,000 naive CD8 T cells was divided into five aliquots, and four of the five aliquots were sequenced. This methods study benchmarked molecular-identifier clustering-based TCR repertoire sequencing (MIDCIRS) and TCR RNA copy counting, using CD8 T cells to do so. General findings and caveats noted by the study authors: Modeling gave around 3.3 recovered TCR RNA copies per cell versus about 10 by digital PCR, implying around 31% capture efficiency. In CMV-specific effector cells, over 99% of molecules were held by clones above 20 RNA copies, whereas under 1% of molecules were held by such clones in naive cells. The naive libraries included spiked-in Jurkat TCR RNA (10 copies' worth), and this RNA is not part of the donor repertoire. Without barcode sub-clustering, chimeric consensus sequences inflated TCR diversity; chimeras reached as high as 47%. The sizes of highly expanded clones could end up underestimated when identical TCR molecules share a barcode. A single cell's worth of spiked-in Jurkat TCR RNA was reported detectable even among one million naive CD8 T cells.

Naive CD8 T cell libraries were made from about 20,000 to 1,000,000 sorted cells using 10%, 30% or 50% of purified RNA. On a BD FACSAria II, naive CD8 T cells were FACS-sorted as CD8+CD4-CCR7+CD45RA+ and collected into RLT Plus buffer. Roughly ten TCR copies' worth of Jurkat RNA were spiked into about 20,000-1,000,000 naive CD8 T cell samples to test detection sensitivity. CD8 T cells were enriched using RosetteSep CD8+ T Cell Enrichment Cocktail and Ficoll-Paque, and the enriched cells then underwent ACK red cell lysis. This clonotype has at least ten counts. Its antigen target is currently unknown. Per-nucleotide qualities are absent, and no much larger clonotype sits a single base away. To prepare the library, PCR was applied. The reads were generated on a NextSeq 500. Preparation of bulk TCR libraries followed a previously described approach, with the TCR primers listed in Table S5. Purification of total RNA was performed with the Qiagen AllPrep DNA/RNA kit. Before any analysis, reads coming from multiple sequencing runs of the same library were combined into one pool. As for the original processing: Reads were retained only if the reads had an exact TCR constant sequence, and the retained reads were trimmed to 150 nt and grouped according to their 12-nt molecular barcodes. Reads inside each barcode group were sub-clustered using a 15% Levenshtein threshold, and a quality-weighted consensus sequence was constructed for each RNA molecule. Non-functional sequences were removed, as were lower-count sequences one edit away from another. Based on a fit of two negative binomial distributions, barcode sub-clusters having less than 20% of the maximum read count were discarded. The public reads were run again by TCRdb, first through fastp at Q25 and then through MiXCR, and only productive beta chains were kept. A single entry per CDR3 protein holds the most common genes and DNA from its merged rows. It is TCRdb's table, rather than the study itself, that gives the V and J calls and clone size. Recorded for this sample are approximately 590,000 distinct CDR3 sequences; roughly 25% of them occurred a single time. The top ten clones comprise about 0.78% of the sample.

Germline trimming amounts to 8 bases on V and 3 bases on J, with 14 as the count of junction bases outside the gene matches. The CDR3 sequence holds 16 residues, the cysteine and phenylalanine included. Just the 48-base CDR3 DNA is kept, in frame starting at base 1. Per the germline V gene, SGHVS is the CDR1 and FNYEAQ is the CDR2. This sequence originates from a human donor in good health. Some libraries in this study had Jurkat cell RNA spiked in. The chain links TRBV7-6 with TRBJ2-7, with 9 middle bases fitting TRBD2. Sequenced input: naive CD8+ T cells from blood, with Jurkat cell RNA spiked in. Per the publication, the cell subset or site label means: FACS-sorted CD8+CD4-CCR7+CD45RA+ naive T cells. The encoded CDR3 is CASRPPVGSGSYEQYF. The DNA sequence is TGTGCCAGCCGACCCCCGGTGGGTAGCGGGAGCTACGAGCAGTACTTC.